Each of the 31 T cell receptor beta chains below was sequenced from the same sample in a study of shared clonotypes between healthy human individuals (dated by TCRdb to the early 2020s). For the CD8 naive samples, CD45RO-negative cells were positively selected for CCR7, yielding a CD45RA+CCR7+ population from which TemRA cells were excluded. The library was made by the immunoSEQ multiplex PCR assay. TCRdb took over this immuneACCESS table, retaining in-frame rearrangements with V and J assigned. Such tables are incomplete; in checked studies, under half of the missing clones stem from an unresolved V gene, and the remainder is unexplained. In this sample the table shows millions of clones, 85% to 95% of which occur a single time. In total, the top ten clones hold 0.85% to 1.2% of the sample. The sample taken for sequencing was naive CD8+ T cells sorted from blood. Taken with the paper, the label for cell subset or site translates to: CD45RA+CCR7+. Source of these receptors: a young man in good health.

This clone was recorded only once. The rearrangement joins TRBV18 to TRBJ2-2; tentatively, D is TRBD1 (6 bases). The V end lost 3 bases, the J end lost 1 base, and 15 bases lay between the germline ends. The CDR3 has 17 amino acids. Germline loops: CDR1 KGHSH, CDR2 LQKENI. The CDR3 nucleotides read TGTGCCAGCTCACCGGGGTCAACAGGGTGGAACACCGGGGAGCTGTTTTTT. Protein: CASSPGSTGWNTGELFF.

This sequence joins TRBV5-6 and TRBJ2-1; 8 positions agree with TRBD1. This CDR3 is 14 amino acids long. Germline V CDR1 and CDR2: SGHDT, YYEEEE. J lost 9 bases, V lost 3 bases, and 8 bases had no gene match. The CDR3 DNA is TGTGCCAGCAGCTACCCGACAGGGGAATTTGAGCAGTTCTTC. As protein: CASSYPTGEFEQFF. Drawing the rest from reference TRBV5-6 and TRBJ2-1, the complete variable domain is DAGVTQSPTHLIKTRGQQVTLRCSPKSGHDTVSWYQQALGQGPQFIFQYYEEEERQRGNFPDRFSGHQFPNYSSELNVNALLLGDSALYLCASSYPTGEFEQFFGPGTRLTVL.

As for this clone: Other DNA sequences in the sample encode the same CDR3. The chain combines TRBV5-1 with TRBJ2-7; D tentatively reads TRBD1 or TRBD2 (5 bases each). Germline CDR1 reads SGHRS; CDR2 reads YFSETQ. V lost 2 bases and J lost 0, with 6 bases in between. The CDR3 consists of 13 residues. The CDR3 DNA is TGCGCCAGCAGCTTTGGGACCTCCTACGAGCAGTACTTC. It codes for CASSFGTSYEQYF. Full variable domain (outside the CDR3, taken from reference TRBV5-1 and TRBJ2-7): KAGVTQTPRYLIKTRGQQVTLSCSPISGHRSVSWYQQTPGQGLQFLFEYFSETQRNKGNFPGRFSGRQFSNSRSEMNVSTLELGDSALYLCASSFGTSYEQYFGPGTRLTVT.

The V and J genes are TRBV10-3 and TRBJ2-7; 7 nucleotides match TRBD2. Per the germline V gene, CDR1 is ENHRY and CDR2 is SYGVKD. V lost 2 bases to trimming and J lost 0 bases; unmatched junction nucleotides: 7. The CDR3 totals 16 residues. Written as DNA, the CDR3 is TGTGCCATCAGTGAGGAGGACTGGACTAGCTCCTACGAGCAGTACTTC. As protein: CAISEEDWTSSYEQYF.

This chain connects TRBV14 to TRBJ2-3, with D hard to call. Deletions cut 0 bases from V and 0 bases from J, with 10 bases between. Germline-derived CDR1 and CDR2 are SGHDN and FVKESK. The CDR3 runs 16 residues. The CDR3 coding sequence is TGTGCCAGCAGCCAAGATCGGAGATCGAGCACAGATACGCAGTATTTT. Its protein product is CASSQDRRSSTDTQYF.

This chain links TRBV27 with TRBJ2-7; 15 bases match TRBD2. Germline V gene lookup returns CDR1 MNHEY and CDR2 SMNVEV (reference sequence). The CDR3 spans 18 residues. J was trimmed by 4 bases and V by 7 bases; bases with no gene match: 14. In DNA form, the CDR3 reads TGTGCCAGCAACGGCCAAGGACTAGCGGGGGGGCTCGTGTACGAGCAGTACTTC. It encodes CASNGQGLAGGLVYEQYF.

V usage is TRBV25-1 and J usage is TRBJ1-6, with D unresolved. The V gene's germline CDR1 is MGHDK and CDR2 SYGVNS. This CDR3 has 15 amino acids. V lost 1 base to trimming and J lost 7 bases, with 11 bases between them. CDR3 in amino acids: CASSELEGTNSPLHF. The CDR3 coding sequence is TGTGCCAGCAGTGAATTGGAGGGTACCAATTCACCCCTCCACTTT.

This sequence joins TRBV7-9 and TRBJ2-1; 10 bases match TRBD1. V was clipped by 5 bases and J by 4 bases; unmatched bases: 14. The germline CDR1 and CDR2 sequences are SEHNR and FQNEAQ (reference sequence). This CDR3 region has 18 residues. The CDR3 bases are TGTGCCAGCAGCCACCCCTTAGGACAGGGGGATTTATACAATGAGCAGTTCTTC. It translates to CASSHPLGQGDLYNEQFF.

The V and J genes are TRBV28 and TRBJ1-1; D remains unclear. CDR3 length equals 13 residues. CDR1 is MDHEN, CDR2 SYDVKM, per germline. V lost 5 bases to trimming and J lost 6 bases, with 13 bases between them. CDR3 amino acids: CASSQSGLAEAFF. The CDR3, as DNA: TGTGCCAGCAGTCAGTCGGGGTTGGCTGAAGCTTTCTTT.

The CDR3 loop is CAISETGARGEQYF. In nucleotides, the CDR3 is TGTGCCATCAGTGAGACAGGGGCTAGGGGCGAGCAGTACTTC. This chain connects TRBV10-3 to TRBJ2-7, with 7 bases lining up with TRBD1. With 2 bases clipped from V and 6 bases from J, the junction kept 7 bases outside the gene matches. CDR1 is ENHRY, CDR2 SYGVKD, per germline. This CDR3 spans 14 amino acids.

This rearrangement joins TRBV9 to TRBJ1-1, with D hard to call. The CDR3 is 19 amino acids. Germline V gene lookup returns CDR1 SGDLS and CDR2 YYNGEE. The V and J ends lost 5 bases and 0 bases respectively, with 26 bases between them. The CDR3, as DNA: TGTGCCAGCAGTCATGAACCGGGAATCACAAGTGGCCTGAACACTGAAGCTTTCTTT. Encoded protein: CASSHEPGITSGLNTEAFF.

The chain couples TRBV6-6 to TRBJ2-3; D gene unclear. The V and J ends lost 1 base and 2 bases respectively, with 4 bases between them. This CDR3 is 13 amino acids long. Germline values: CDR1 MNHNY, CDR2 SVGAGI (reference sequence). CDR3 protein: CASSYFDTDTQYF. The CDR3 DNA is TGTGCCAGCAGTTACTTCGACACAGATACGCAGTATTTT.

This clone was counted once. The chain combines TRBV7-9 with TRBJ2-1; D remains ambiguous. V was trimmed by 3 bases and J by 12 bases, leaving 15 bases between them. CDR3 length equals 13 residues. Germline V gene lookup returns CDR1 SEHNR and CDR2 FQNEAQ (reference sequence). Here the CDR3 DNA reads TGTGCCAGCAGCTTCGGTTCGGTCGAAGGGCAGTTCTTC. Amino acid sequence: CASSFGSVEGQFF.

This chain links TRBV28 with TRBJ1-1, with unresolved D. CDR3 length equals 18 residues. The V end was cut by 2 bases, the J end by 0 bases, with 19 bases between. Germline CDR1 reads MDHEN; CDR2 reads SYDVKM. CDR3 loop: CASSLTAGRAGVNTEAFF. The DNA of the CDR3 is TGTGCCAGCAGTTTAACTGCAGGTAGAGCGGGTGTGAACACTGAAGCTTTCTTT.

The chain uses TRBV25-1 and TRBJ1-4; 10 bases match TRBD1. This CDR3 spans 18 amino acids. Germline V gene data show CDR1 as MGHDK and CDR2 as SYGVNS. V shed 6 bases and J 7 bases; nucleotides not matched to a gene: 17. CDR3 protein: CASRGRQGATVLGEKLFF. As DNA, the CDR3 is TGTGCCAGCAGGGGGAGACAGGGGGCGACGGTTCTGGGTGAAAAACTGTTTTTT.

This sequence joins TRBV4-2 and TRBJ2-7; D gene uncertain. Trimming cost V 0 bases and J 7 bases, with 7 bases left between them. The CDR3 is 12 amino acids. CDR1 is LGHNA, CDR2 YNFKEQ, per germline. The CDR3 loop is CASSQDLTEQYF. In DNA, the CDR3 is TGTGCCAGCAGCCAAGATCTAACGGAGCAGTACTTC.

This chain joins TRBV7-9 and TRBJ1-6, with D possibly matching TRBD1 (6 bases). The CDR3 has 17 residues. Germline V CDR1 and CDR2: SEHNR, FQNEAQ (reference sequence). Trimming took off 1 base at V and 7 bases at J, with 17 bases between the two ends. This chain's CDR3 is CASSLGTTWTENSPLHF. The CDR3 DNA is TGTGCCAGCAGCTTAGGAACAACCTGGACAGAGAATTCACCCCTCCACTTT. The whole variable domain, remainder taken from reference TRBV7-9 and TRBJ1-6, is DTGVSQNPRHKITKRGQNVTFRCDPISEHNRLYWYRQTLGQGPEFLTYFQNEAQLEKSRLLSDRFSAERPKGSFSTLEIQRTEQGDSAMYLCASSLGTTWTENSPLHFGNGTRLTVT.

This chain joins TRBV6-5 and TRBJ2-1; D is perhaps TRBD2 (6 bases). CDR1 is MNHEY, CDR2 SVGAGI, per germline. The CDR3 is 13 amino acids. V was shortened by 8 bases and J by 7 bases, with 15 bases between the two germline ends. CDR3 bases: TGTGCCAGCTCGACGGGAGCAGGTAATGAGCAGTTCTTC. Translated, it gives CASSTGAGNEQFF.

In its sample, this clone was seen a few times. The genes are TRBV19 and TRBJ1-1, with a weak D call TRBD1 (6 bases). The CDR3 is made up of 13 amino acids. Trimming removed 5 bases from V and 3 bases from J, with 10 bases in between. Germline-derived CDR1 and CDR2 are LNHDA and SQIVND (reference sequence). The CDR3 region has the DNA TGTGCCAGTAGTTCAGGGGCATACACTGAAGCTTTCTTT. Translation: CASSSGAYTEAFF. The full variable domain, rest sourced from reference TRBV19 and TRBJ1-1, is DGGITQSPKYLFRKEGQNVTLSCEQNLNHDAMYWYRQDPGQGLRLIYYSQIVNDFQKGDIAEGYSVSREKKESFPLTVTSAQKNPTAFYLCASSSGAYTEAFFGQGTRLTVV.

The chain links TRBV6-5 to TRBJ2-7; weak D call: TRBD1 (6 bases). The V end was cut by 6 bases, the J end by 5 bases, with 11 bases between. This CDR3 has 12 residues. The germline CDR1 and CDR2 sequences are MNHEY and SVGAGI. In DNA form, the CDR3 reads TGTGCCAGCAGCCCGGACAGCCACGAGCAGTACTTC. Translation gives CASSPDSHEQYF.

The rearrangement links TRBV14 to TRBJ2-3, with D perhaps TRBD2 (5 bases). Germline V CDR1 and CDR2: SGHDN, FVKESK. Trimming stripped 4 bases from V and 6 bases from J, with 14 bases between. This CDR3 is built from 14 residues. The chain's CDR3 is CASSLGVVGDTQYF. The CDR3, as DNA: TGTGCCAGCAGCCTCGGGGTAGTAGGCGATACGCAGTATTTT.

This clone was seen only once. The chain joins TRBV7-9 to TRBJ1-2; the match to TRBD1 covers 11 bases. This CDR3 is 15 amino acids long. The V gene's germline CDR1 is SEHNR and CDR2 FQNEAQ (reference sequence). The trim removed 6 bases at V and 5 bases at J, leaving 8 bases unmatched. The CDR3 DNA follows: TGTGCCAGCAGGCCTGGGACAGGGGGTTGGTATGGCTACACCTTC. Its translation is CASRPGTGGWYGYTF.

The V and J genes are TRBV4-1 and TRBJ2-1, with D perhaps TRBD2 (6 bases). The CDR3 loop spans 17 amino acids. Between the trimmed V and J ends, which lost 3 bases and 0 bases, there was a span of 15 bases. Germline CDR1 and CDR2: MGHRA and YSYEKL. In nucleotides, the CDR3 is TGCGCCAGCAGCCAGGCCGGGGGACCGAGCTCCTACAATGAGCAGTTCTTC. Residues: CASSQAGGPSSYNEQFF.

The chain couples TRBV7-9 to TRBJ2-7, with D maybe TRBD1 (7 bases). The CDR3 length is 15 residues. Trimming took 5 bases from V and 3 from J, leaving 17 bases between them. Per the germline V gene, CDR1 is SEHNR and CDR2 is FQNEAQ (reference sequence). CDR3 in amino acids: CASSPATGRYYEQYF. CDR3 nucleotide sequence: TGTGCCAGCAGCCCAGCGACAGGGAGGTACTACGAGCAGTACTTC. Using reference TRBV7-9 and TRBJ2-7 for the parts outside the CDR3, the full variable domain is DTGVSQNPRHKITKRGQNVTFRCDPISEHNRLYWYRQTLGQGPEFLTYFQNEAQLEKSRLLSDRFSAERPKGSFSTLEIQRTEQGDSAMYLCASSPATGRYYEQYFGPGTRLTVT.

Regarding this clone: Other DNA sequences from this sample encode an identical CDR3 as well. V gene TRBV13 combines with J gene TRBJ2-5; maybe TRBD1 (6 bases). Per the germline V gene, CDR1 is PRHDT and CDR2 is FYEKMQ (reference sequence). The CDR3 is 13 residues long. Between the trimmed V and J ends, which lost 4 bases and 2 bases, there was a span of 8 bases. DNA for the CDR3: TGTGCCAGCAGCTGGGGGCTGCAAGAGACCCAGTACTTC. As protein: CASSWGLQETQYF.

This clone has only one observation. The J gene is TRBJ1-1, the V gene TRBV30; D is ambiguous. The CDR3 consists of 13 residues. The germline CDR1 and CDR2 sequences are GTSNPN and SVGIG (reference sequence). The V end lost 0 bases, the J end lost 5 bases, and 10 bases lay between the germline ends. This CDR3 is CAWSVLDGTEAFF. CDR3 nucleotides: TGTGCCTGGAGTGTATTGGATGGGACTGAAGCTTTCTTT.

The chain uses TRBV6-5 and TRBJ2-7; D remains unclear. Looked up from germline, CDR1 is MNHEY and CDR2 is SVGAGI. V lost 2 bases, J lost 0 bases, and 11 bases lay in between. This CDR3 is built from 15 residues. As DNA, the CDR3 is TGTGCCAGCAGTTACGGATTGGGTGGCTCCTACGAGCAGTACTTC. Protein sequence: CASSYGLGGSYEQYF.

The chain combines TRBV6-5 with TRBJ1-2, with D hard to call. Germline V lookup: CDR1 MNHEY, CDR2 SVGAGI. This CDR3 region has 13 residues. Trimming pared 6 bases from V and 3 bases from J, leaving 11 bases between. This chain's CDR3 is CASSGIKYYGYTF. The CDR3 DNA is TGTGCCAGCAGCGGGATAAAGTACTATGGCTACACCTTC.

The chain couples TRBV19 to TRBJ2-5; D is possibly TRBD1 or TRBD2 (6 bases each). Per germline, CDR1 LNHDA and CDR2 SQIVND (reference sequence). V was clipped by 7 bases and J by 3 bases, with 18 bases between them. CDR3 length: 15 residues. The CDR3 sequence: CASTHFGGSEETQYF. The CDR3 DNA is TGTGCCAGTACGCACTTCGGGGGCAGCGAAGAGACCCAGTACTTC.

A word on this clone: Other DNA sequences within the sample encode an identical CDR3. The CDR3 nucleotides read TGTGCCAGCAGTTACTCGACGGGACAAGTCTCCTACGAGCAGTACTTC. This encodes CASSYSTGQVSYEQYF. The genes are TRBV6-5 and TRBJ2-7; D possibly corresponds to TRBD1 (6 bases). Per the germline V gene, CDR1 is MNHEY and CDR2 is SVGAGI. The V and J ends lost 0 bases and 0 bases respectively, with 12 bases between them. The CDR3 totals 16 residues.

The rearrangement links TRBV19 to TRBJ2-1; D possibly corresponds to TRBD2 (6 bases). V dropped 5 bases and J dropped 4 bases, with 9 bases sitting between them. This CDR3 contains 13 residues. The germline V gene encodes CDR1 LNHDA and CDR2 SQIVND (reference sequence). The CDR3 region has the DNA TGTGCCAGTAGTCTGGCGGGGTACAATGAGCAGTTCTTC. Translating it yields CASSLAGYNEQFF.